Below are 15 T cell receptor beta chains sequenced from a single sample in a study of blood T cells in healthy people across ages. Alongside a J-beta primer mix, a sample-barcoded 5' primer served in a second PCR lasting about 7 to 12 cycles. TCRdb analysed the 5' RACE reads with MiXCR anew, one entry per CDR3 protein. This sample has around 1,900,000 distinct CDR3 sequences, with about two fifths found just once. Sequenced sample: blood. The origin of the receptors is a human donor in good health.

About this clonotype: This clone may be a read error of a much larger clone one base away. The CDR3 region is CSVEGDRTDTQYF. In nucleotides, the CDR3 is TGCAGCGTTGAAGGGGACAGGACAGATACGCAGTATTTT. The chain links TRBV29-1 to TRBJ2-3, with 8 positions matching TRBD1. Trimming took 1 base from V and 3 from J; bases not matched to a gene: 0. The germline V gene encodes CDR1 SQVTM and CDR2 ANQGSEA. The CDR3 is 13 amino acids.

This chain joins TRBV20-1 and TRBJ1-2; no clear D gene. CDR3 length: 13 amino acids. V lost 5 bases, J lost 0 bases, and 10 bases lay in between. The V gene's germline CDR1 is DFQATT and CDR2 SNEGSKA (reference sequence). The CDR3 sequence is CSALPFTNYGYTF. The DNA of the CDR3 is TGCAGTGCTCTCCCCTTCACTAACTATGGCTACACCTTC.

This sequence joins TRBV15 and TRBJ1-2; D remains unclear. From germline, CDR1 is LNHNV and CDR2 YYDKDF (reference sequence). The CDR3 is made up of 13 amino acids. Deletions cut 4 bases from V and 4 bases from J, with 10 bases between. CDR3 sequence: CATSNGWGYGYTF. The CDR3 DNA is TGTGCCACCAGCAACGGTTGGGGCTATGGCTACACCTTC.

This sequence joins TRBV20-1 and TRBJ2-6, with D possibly matching TRBD1 (5 bases). CDR1 is DFQATT and CDR2 is SNEGSKA in the germline V gene (reference sequence). With 5 bases removed from V and 18 bases from J, the gap between germline ends came to 35 bases. There are 17 residues in the CDR3. The CDR3 sequence: CSASDSSSSSGANAPTF. The CDR3 DNA follows: TGCAGTGCTTCCGACAGCAGTTCTTCCTCTGGGGCCAACGCCCCGACTTTC.

This clonotype has only a few counts. This chain joins TRBV10-3 and TRBJ1-6, with D unclear. The CDR3 is 13 amino acids. Germline V gives CDR1 ENHRY, CDR2 SYGVKD. The germline V and J ends were trimmed by 6 bases and 10 bases, with 13 bases remaining between them. CDR3 DNA sequence: TGTGCCATCAGCCGGGATTCCGAATCACCCCTCCACTTT. It specifies CAISRDSESPLHF.

This clonotype was detected only a few times. The V gene is TRBV12-3 or TRBV12-4, the J gene TRBJ2-3; perhaps TRBD2 as D (6 bases). V lost 3 bases and J lost 2, with 12 bases in between. The CDR3 spans 15 residues. This chain's CDR3 is CASSLPRRDTDTQYF. CDR3 sequence (DNA): TGTGCCAGCAGTTTGCCCCGGAGGGACACAGATACGCAGTATTTT.

The rearrangement links TRBV5-5 to TRBJ2-7; D is unresolved. The ends were cut back, 0 bases at V and 4 bases at J, with 17 bases in the middle. This CDR3 comprises 16 residues. Germline CDR1 reads SGHKS; CDR2 reads YYEKEE (reference sequence). The CDR3 spells CASSLESWSSSYEQYF. DNA for the CDR3: TGTGCCAGCAGCTTGGAATCATGGAGTTCGTCATACGAGCAGTACTTC. Drawing the rest from reference TRBV5-5 and TRBJ2-7, the complete variable domain is DAGVTQSPTHLIKTRGQQVTLRCSPISGHKSVSWYQQVLGQGPQFIFQYYEKEERGRGNFPDRFSARQFPNYSSELNVNALLLGDSALYLCASSLESWSSSYEQYFGPGTRLTVT.

The chain links TRBV5-5 to TRBJ2-5; the match to TRBD2 covers 14 bases. CDR3 length: 17 residues. Germline-derived CDR1 and CDR2 are SGHKS and YYEKEE (reference sequence). V lost 2 bases, J lost 11 bases, and 14 bases stayed unmatched. The CDR3: CASSLGGLAGGQGEQYF. The CDR3 DNA follows: TGTGCCAGCAGCTTAGGAGGACTAGCGGGGGGCCAGGGGGAGCAGTACTTC.

V gene TRBV4-2 combines with J gene TRBJ2-4, with TRBD1 as a possible D gene (5 bases). V dropped 2 bases and J dropped 7 bases, with 9 bases sitting between them. CDR3 size: 13 residues. Per the germline V gene, CDR1 is LGHNA and CDR2 is YNFKEQ. CDR3 sequence (DNA): TGTGCCAGCAGCCAAAACAGGCAGAACATTCAGTACTTC. It encodes CASSQNRQNIQYF.

This clonotype was counted a few times. The DNA of the CDR3 is TGTGCCATCCAGTCGGGTTCTTCAGGGGAGTCGGGCGGAGAGACCCAGTACTTC. Protein: CAIQSGSSGESGGETQYF. The chain is built from TRBV10-3 and TRBJ2-5, with D possibly TRBD1 on 6 matching bases. This CDR3 region has 18 residues. The germline V gene encodes CDR1 ENHRY and CDR2 SYGVKD. Trimming pared 8 bases from V and 4 bases from J, leaving 29 bases between.

The chain is built from TRBV7-2 and TRBJ2-5; tentative D call: TRBD1 (5 bases). The CDR3 loop spans 14 amino acids. Germline V lookup: CDR1 SGHTA, CDR2 FQGNSA. The V end was cut by 3 bases, the J end by 4 bases, with 12 bases between. CDR3 residues: CASSFQGTAETQYF. DNA for the CDR3: TGTGCCAGCAGCTTCCAGGGAACAGCAGAGACCCAGTACTTC.

This chain joins TRBV7-6 and TRBJ2-5; 9 bases fit TRBD2. The germline V gene encodes CDR1 SGHVS and CDR2 FNYEAQ. The CDR3 sequence is 17 residues long. V trimming: 2 bases; J trimming: 5 bases; junction bases outside the gene matches: 12. This CDR3 is CASSLSYRTSVWETQYF. In DNA form, the CDR3 reads TGTGCCAGCAGCTTAAGCTACCGGACTAGCGTATGGGAGACCCAGTACTTC.

This clonotype has just one count. V is TRBV18 and J is TRBJ2-1, with D maybe TRBD2 (6 bases). V dropped 3 bases and J dropped 6 bases, with 15 bases sitting between them. The CDR3 contains 15 residues. Germline CDR1 KGHSH, CDR2 LQKENI. DNA of the CDR3: TGTGCCAGCTCACCCAGGGCGGGATCGATCAATGAGCAGTTCTTC. Translating it yields CASSPRAGSINEQFF.

The gene calls are TRBV24-1 and TRBJ2-5; the match to TRBD1 covers 11 bases. CDR3 length: 16 amino acids. V was clipped by 6 bases and J by 5 bases; unmatched bases: 10. Germline-derived CDR1 and CDR2 are KGHDR and SFDVKD. CDR3 residues: CATSSPGTGGQETQYF. The CDR3, as DNA: TGTGCCACCAGTTCCCCCGGGACAGGGGGTCAGGAGACCCAGTACTTC.

This chain links TRBV12-3 or TRBV12-4 with TRBJ1-1; D is unresolved. The V gene lost 7 bases and the J gene lost 7 bases, with 13 bases spanning the gap. This CDR3 is 12 amino acids long. The CDR3 DNA reads as TGTGCCAGCAAACCCGCCTCCTATGAAGCTTTCTTT. Its translation: CASKPASYEAFF.